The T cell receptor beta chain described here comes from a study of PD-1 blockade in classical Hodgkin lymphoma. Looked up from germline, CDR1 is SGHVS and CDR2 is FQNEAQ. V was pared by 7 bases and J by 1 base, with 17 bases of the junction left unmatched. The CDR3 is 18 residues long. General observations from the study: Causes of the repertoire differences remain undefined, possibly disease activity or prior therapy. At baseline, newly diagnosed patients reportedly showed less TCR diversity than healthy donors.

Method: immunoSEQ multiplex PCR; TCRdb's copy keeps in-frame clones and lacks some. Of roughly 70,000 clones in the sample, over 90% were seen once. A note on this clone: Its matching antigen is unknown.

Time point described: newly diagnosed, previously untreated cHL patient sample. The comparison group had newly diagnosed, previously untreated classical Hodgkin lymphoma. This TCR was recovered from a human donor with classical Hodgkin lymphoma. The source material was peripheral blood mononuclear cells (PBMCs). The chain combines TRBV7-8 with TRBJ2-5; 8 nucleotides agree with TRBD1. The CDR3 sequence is CASTPSFLGQGLQETQYF. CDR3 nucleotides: TGTGCCAGCACCCCGTCATTTCTAGGACAGGGACTCCAAGAGACCCAGTACTTC.